This is a list of T cell receptor beta chains from one sample in a study of cytomegalovirus exposure and HLA in healthy donors. TCRdb keeps only in-frame clones here, not all; method: immunoSEQ multiplex PCR. The sample shows fewer than 110,000 clones, under 85% of them seen only once. Material for sequencing was PBMCs. The receptors were sampled from a male donor in good health and CMV-seronegative. Each CDR3 is given with its conserved first and last residue. The D gene is left open where the match is weak. Size values are once, few and many counts, or a class for expanded clones, and some rows have none.

j_call,d_call,clone_size,v_call,cdr3_nt,cdr3_aa
TRBJ2-1,.,.,TRBV14,TGTGCCAGCAGCCCCTTCGGGTCCTACAATGAGCAGTTCTTC,CASSPFGSYNEQFF
TRBJ2-7,.,.,TRBV10-3,TGTGCCATCAGTGGGCACACCGCGGGCTCCTACGAGCAGTACTTC,CAISGHTAGSYEQYF
TRBJ1-1,.,once,TRBV5-6,TGTGCCAGCAGCTTATCTCAGGATGTCTTTAACACTGAAGCTTTCTTT,CASSLSQDVFNTEAFF
TRBJ2-1,.,.,TRBV7-8,TGTGCCAGCAGCTTAGGGCTAGTGGTTGGTAATGATGAGCAGTTCTTC,CASSLGLVVGNDEQFF
TRBJ2-7,.,.,TRBV10-3,TGTGCCATCAGTGAGTCGTTGTCTATCGAGCAGTACTTC,CAISESLSIEQYF
TRBJ2-1,TRBD1,few,TRBV2,TGTGCCAGCAGTGAAGCAAAGACAGGGGATGAGCAGTTCTTC,CASSEAKTGDEQFF
TRBJ2-3,TRBD2,.,TRBV28,TGTGCCAGCAGCACGGGACTAGCGGGAGATACGCAGTATTTT,CASSTGLAGDTQYF
TRBJ1-1,.,few,TRBV6-1,TGTGCCAGCAAGGCGACAGCGATTTTAGGGGAAGCTTTCTTT,CASKATAILGEAFF
TRBJ2-3,TRBD2,.,TRBV27,TGTGCCAGCAGATTAGGACCCGGGACTAGCGGGACCACAGATACGCAGTATTTT,CASRLGPGTSGTTDTQYF
TRBJ1-2,.,.,TRBV9,TGTGCCAGCAGCCCCCCCCCGGGAAGGTTCTATGGCTACACCTTC,CASSPPPGRFYGYTF
TRBJ2-5,.,once,TRBV6-1,TGTGCCAGCAGCAGGGATCGGTTAATGGAGACCCAGTACTTC,CASSRDRLMETQYF